The clone carrying this T cell receptor (beta chain) was recorded once. What it binds is not known. This specimen comes from a study of vaccination effects on CD4 cells after COVID-19. After expansion with viral peptide pools in the ViraFEST assay, antigen-specific CD4+ T cells were sequenced. CD4+ T cell isolation took place after approximately 11 days of culture. Participants were vaccinated with two doses of either the BNT162b2 or mRNA-1273 vaccine. Sequencing used immunoSEQ multiplex PCR; TCRdb keeps in-frame clones, though not all of them. The sample lists about 22,000 clones; more than 65% were seen once. The germline V gene encodes CDR1 SNHLY and CDR2 FYNNEI. The CDR3 is 14 residues long. Unmatched junction bases numbered 6, after V lost 6 bases and J lost 4 bases.

Here the sequenced sample was CD4+ T cells from PBMCs cultured with SARS-CoV-2 spike peptides, taken after COVID-19 vaccination. This clonotype was sampled from a human donor who received a COVID-19 vaccine. The chain has TRBV2 and TRBJ2-1; 7 bases are shared with TRBD2. CDR3 region: CASRQGRGYNEQFF. The CDR3 DNA sequence: TGTGCCAGCAGGCAAGGGCGGGGGTACAATGAGCAGTTCTTC.